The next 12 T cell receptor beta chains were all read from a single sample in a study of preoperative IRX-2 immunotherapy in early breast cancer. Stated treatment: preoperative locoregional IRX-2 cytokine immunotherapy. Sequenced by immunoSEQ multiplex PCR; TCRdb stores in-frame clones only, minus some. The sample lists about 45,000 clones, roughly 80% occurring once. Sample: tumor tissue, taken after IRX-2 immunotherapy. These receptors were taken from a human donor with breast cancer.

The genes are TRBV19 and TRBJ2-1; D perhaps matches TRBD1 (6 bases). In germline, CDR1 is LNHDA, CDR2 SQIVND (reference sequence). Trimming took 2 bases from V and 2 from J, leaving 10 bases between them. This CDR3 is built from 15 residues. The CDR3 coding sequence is TGTGCCAGTAGTATATCGCCAGGGGCCTACAATGAGCAGTTCTTC. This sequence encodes CASSISPGAYNEQFF.

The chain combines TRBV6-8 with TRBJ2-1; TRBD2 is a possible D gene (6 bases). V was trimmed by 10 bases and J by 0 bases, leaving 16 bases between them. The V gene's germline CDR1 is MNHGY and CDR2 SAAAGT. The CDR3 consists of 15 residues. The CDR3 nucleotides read TGTGCCATCAGAGGGGACTCGAGCTCCTACAATGAGCAGTTCTTC. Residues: CAIRGDSSSYNEQFF.

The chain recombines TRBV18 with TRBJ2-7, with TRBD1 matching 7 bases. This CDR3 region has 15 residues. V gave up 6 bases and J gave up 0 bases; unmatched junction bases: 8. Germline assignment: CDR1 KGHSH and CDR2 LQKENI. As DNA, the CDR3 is TGTGCCAGCTCTCTTGGACAGGCGAGCTCCTACGAGCAGTACTTC. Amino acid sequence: CASSLGQASSYEQYF.

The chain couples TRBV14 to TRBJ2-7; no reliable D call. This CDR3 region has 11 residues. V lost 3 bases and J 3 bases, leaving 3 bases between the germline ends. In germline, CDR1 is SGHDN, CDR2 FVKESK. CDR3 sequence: CASSQFYEQYF. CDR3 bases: TGTGCCAGCAGCCAGTTCTACGAGCAGTACTTC. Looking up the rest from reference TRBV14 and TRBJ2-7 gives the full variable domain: EAGVTQFPSHSVIEKGQTVTLRCDPISGHDNLYWYRRVMGKEIKFLLHFVKESKQDESGMPNNRFLAERTGGTYSTLKVQPAELEDSGVYFCASSQFYEQYFGPGTRLTVT.

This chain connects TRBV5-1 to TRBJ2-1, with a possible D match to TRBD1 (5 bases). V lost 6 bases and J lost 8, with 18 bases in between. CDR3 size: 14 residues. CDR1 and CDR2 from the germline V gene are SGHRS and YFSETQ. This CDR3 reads CASNTKGSGDEQFF. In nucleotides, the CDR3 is TGCGCCAGCAATACTAAGGGGTCTGGTGATGAGCAGTTCTTC.

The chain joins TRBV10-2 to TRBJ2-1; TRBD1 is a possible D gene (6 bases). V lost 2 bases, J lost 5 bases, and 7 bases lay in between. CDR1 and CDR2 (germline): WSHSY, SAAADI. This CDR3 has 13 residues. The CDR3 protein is CASSERTDNEQFF. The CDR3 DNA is TGCGCCAGCAGTGAGCGGACAGACAATGAGCAGTTCTTC.

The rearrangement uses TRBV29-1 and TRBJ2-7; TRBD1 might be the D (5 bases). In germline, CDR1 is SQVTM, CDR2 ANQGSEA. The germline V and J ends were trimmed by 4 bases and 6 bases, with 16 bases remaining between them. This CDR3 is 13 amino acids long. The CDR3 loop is CSVAVRESGEQYF. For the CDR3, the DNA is TGCAGCGTTGCAGTCAGGGAATCGGGCGAGCAGTACTTC.

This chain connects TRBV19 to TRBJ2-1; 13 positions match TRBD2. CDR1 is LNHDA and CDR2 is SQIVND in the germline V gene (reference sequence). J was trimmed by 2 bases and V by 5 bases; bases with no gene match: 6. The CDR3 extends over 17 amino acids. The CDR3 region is CASSPRLAGGTYNEQFF. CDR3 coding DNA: TGTGCCAGTAGTCCGAGACTAGCGGGGGGAACCTACAATGAGCAGTTCTTC. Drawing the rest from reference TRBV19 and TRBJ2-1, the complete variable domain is DGGITQSPKYLFRKEGQNVTLSCEQNLNHDAMYWYRQDPGQGLRLIYYSQIVNDFQKGDIAEGYSVSREKKESFPLTVTSAQKNPTAFYLCASSPRLAGGTYNEQFFGPGTRLTVL.

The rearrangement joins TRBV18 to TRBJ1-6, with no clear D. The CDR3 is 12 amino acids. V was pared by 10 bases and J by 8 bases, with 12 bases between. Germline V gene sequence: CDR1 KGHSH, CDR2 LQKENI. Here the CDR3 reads CATRTDYSPLHF. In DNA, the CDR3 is TGTGCCACCAGGACTGATTATTCACCCCTCCACTTT.

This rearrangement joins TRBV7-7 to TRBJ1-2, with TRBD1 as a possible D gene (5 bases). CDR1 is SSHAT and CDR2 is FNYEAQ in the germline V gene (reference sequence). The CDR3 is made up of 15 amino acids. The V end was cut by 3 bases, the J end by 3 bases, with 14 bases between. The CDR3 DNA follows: TGTGCCAGCAGCTTGACCCAGACGGGGGACTATGGCTACACCTTC. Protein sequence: CASSLTQTGDYGYTF. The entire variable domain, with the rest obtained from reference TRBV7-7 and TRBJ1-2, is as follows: GAGVSQSPRYKVTKRGQDVTLRCDPISSHATLYWYQQALGQGPEFLTYFNYEAQPDKSGLPSDRFSAERPEGSISTLTIQRTEQRDSAMYRCASSLTQTGDYGYTFGSGTRLTVV.

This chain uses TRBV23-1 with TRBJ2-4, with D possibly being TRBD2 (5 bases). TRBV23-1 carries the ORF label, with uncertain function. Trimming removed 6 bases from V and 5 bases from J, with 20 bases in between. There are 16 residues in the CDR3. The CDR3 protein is CASSQGPRHGENIQYF. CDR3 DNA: TGCGCCAGCAGCCAAGGTCCCCGACACGGGGAAAACATTCAGTACTTC.

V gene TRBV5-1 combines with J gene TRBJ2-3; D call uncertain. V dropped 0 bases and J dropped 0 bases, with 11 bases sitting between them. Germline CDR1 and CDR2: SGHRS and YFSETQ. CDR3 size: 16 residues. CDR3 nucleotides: TGCGCCAGCAGCTTGGGCGCAGACCATAGCACAGATACGCAGTATTTT. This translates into CASSLGADHSTDTQYF. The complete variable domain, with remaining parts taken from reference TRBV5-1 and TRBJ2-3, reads KAGVTQTPRYLIKTRGQQVTLSCSPISGHRSVSWYQQTPGQGLQFLFEYFSETQRNKGNFPGRFSGRQFSNSRSEMNVSTLELGDSALYLCASSLGADHSTDTQYFGPGTRLTVL.